The 30 T cell receptor beta chains presented below share a single source sample, sequenced in a study of OX40 agonist ivuxolimab in advanced cancers. Libraries were prepared by immunoSEQ multiplex PCR; TCRdb keeps only in-frame clonotypes and omits some of them. The table has 70,000 to 75,000 clones, 70% to 90% seen once; the top ten hold over 4.5%. Specimen: CD4+ or CD8+ T cells sorted from blood, collected in a trial of the OX40 agonist ivuxolimab. The receptors were gathered from an adult with an advanced solid tumor such as melanoma, head and neck, liver or kidney cancer.

V gene TRBV7-2 combines with J gene TRBJ2-7; TRBD2 might be the D (5 bases). Germline V gene lookup returns CDR1 SGHTA and CDR2 FQGNSA. Trimming removed 0 bases from V and 5 bases from J, with 11 bases in between. The CDR3 contains 14 residues. The DNA for the CDR3 is TGTGCCAGCAGCTTAGCGGTAGCTAGCAACGAGCAGTACTTC. Translation gives CASSLAVASNEQYF.

V and J are TRBV18 and TRBJ2-1, with 8 positions matching TRBD1. Germline V gives CDR1 KGHSH, CDR2 LQKENI. The CDR3 has 16 amino acids. V lost 3 bases and J lost 4; bases outside the gene matches: 8. The CDR3 spells CASSPTGAYTYNEQFF. The CDR3 nucleotides are TGTGCCAGCTCACCGACAGGGGCCTACACTTACAATGAGCAGTTCTTC.

This clone has more than one count but fewer than ten. The chain has TRBV6-5 and TRBJ2-2; D is uncertain. Germline V lookup: CDR1 MNHEY, CDR2 SVGAGI. Deletions cut 0 bases from V and 6 bases from J, with 2 bases between. This CDR3 has 12 residues. The CDR3 spells CASSYSAGELFF. The CDR3 coding sequence is TGTGCCAGCAGTTACTCGGCCGGGGAGCTGTTTTTT.

This chain joins TRBV7-9 and TRBJ1-4; D is perhaps TRBD1 (6 bases). The CDR3 has 15 amino acids. Deletions cut 5 bases from V and 3 bases from J, with 13 bases between. The germline V gene has CDR1 SEHNR and CDR2 FQNEAQ (reference sequence). DNA for the CDR3: TGTGCCAGCAGCACCACAGGGAGTGCTAATGAAAAACTGTTTTTT. Its translation is CASSTTGSANEKLFF.

J is TRBJ2-1 and V is TRBV2; 8 nucleotides line up with TRBD2. The CDR3 is 12 amino acids. Germline loops: CDR1 SNHLY, CDR2 FYNNEI. V trimming: 7 bases; J trimming: 6 bases; junction bases outside the gene matches: 2. CDR3 DNA sequence: TGTGCCAGCATGAGCGGGAGCAATGAGCAGTTCTTC. Its protein product is CASMSGSNEQFF.

This sequence joins TRBV7-2 and TRBJ2-2; unclear D gene. The CDR3 is 13 amino acids. The germline V and J ends were trimmed by 5 bases and 4 bases, with 8 bases remaining between them. Looked up from germline, CDR1 is SGHTA and CDR2 is FQGNSA. The CDR3 DNA follows: TGTGCCAGCAGCCCAGTAGTCACCGGGGAGCTGTTTTTT. Amino acid sequence: CASSPVVTGELFF.

Of note for this clone: A junction end diverges from the germline sequence, so it may reflect a read error. In the same sample, other DNA sequences code for this CDR3. CDR3 loop: CASSSTGRGNQPQHF. As DNA, the CDR3 is TGTGCCAGTAGCTCCACAGGGAGGGGCAATCAGCCCCAGCATTTT. This chain connects TRBV7-2 to TRBJ1-5; the D gene is possibly TRBD1 (6 bases). The germline CDR1 and CDR2 sequences are SGHTA and FQGNSA. The CDR3 has 15 amino acids. The whole variable domain, filled in from reference TRBV7-2 and TRBJ1-5, reads GAGVSQSPSNKVTEKGKDVELRCDPISGHTALYWYRQSLGQGLEFLIYFQGNSAPDKSGLPSDRFSAERTGGSVSTLTIQRTQQEDSAVYLCASSSTGRGNQPQHFGDGTRLSIL.

This clone appeared once. The chain links TRBV5-6 to TRBJ2-5, with D tentatively TRBD2 (5 bases). Per the germline V gene, CDR1 is SGHDT and CDR2 is YYEEEE. Trimming removed 1 base from V and 0 bases from J, with 22 bases in between. This CDR3 is built from 19 residues. Written as DNA, the CDR3 is TGTGCCAGCAGCTTGACTCCGACCTACGGGCGGGTCTACCAAGAGACCCAGTACTTC. Protein: CASSLTPTYGRVYQETQYF.

The chain joins TRBV5-1 to TRBJ2-1, with unresolved D. The CDR3 is 10 amino acids. Per the germline V gene, CDR1 is SGHRS and CDR2 is YFSETQ. Trimming cost V 8 bases and J 9 bases, with 9 bases left between them. CDR3 protein: CARVLGEQFF. Here the CDR3 DNA reads TGCGCCAGGGTCCTGGGTGAGCAGTTCTTC.

This clone was detected once. The rearrangement joins TRBV4-3 to TRBJ2-5; D is ambiguous. Germline V gives CDR1 LGHNA, CDR2 YSLEER. Trimming removed 0 bases from V and 4 bases from J, with 6 bases in between. CDR3 length equals 13 residues. This chain's CDR3 is CASSQDYAETQYF. CDR3 DNA sequence: TGCGCCAGCAGCCAAGATTACGCAGAGACCCAGTACTTC.

The CDR3 region is CASSLQGISGNTIYF. Written as DNA, the CDR3 is TGTGCCAGCAGCTTACAGGGGATCTCTGGAAACACCATATATTTT. The chain combines TRBV11-2 with TRBJ1-3; tentative D call: TRBD1 (6 bases). Germline V CDR1 and CDR2: SGHAT, FQNNGV. The CDR3 has 15 residues. V lost 2 bases to trimming and J lost 0 bases, with 8 bases between them.

This clone appeared a few times. The rearrangement joins TRBV21-1 to TRBJ2-7; the D call in the table, TRBD1, was not verified against the DNA. TRBV21-1 is shown as a pseudogene. This CDR3 spans 10 amino acids. The CDR3 sequence: CARVDSEQYV. Here the CDR3 DNA reads TGTGCCAGGGTGGACAGCGAGCAGTACGTC.

The rearrangement links TRBV5-8 to TRBJ2-1; 12 bases line up with TRBD1. The CDR3 is made up of 16 amino acids. CDR1 and CDR2 from the germline V gene are SGHTS and YDEGEE. The ends lost 4 bases at V and 4 bases at J; junction bases unmatched: 6. DNA of the CDR3: TGTGCCAGCAGCCCGGGACAGGGGGCGCGTTACAATGAGCAGTTCTTC. It yields the protein CASSPGQGARYNEQFF.

The V gene is TRBV5-1, the J gene TRBJ2-7; 8 bases line up with TRBD1. V was clipped by 5 bases and J by 4 bases; unmatched bases: 8. The CDR3 has 14 residues. CDR1 and CDR2 from the germline V gene are SGHRS and YFSETQ. The CDR3 spells CASRPGQGRYEQYF. The DNA of the CDR3 is TGCGCCAGCAGACCCGGACAGGGTAGGTACGAGCAGTACTTC. The full variable domain, in which reference TRBV5-1 and TRBJ2-7 provide the parts outside the CDR3, is KAGVTQTPRYLIKTRGQQVTLSCSPISGHRSVSWYQQTPGQGLQFLFEYFSETQRNKGNFPGRFSGRQFSNSRSEMNVSTLELGDSALYLCASRPGQGRYEQYFGPGTRLTVT.

V and J are TRBV5-4 and TRBJ1-2, with D hard to call. Germline V gene lookup returns CDR1 SGHNT and CDR2 YYREEE (reference sequence). CDR3 length: 13 amino acids. V was shortened by 2 bases and J by 3 bases, with 8 bases between the two germline ends. Written as DNA, the CDR3 is TGTGCCAGCAGCTTTGGCGGGGACTATGGCTACACCTTC. Protein: CASSFGGDYGYTF.

CDR3 DNA sequence: TGTGCCAGCAGTTACTCGACTAGCGGACACAATGAGCAGTTCTTC. Its protein is CASSYSTSGHNEQFF. This chain links TRBV6-6 with TRBJ2-1, with TRBD2 matching 9 bases. Germline CDR1 and CDR2: MNHNY and SVGAGI (reference sequence). This CDR3 is 15 amino acids long. The junction had 2 bases not matched to a gene; V was cut back by 0 bases and J by 5 bases.

V gene TRBV28 combines with J gene TRBJ1-5; 9 nucleotides line up with TRBD1. The germline V gene has CDR1 MDHEN and CDR2 SYDVKM. J lost 6 bases, V lost 3 bases, and 6 bases had no gene match. This CDR3 spans 15 amino acids. CDR3 in amino acids: CASSLEGQGGQPQHF. The CDR3 region has the DNA TGTGCCAGCAGTTTGGAGGGACAGGGTGGTCAGCCCCAGCATTTT.

V usage is TRBV6-4 and J usage is TRBJ2-2; D might be TRBD2 (5 bases). CDR3 length: 14 amino acids. The V end was cut by 2 bases, the J end by 7 bases, with 11 bases between. Germline V gene data show CDR1 as MRHNA and CDR2 as SNTAGT. Here the CDR3 reads CASSDSVRGGELFF. CDR3 in DNA: TGTGCCAGCAGTGACAGTGTACGGGGCGGGGAGCTGTTTTTT.

J is TRBJ1-2 and V is TRBV5-6; D perhaps matches TRBD1 (5 bases). V was cut by 0 bases and J by 2 bases, with 8 bases left in between. Germline V gene sequence: CDR1 SGHDT, CDR2 YYEEEE. This CDR3 has 14 amino acids. The CDR3 DNA reads TGTGCCAGCAGCTTGGTGCAGGGAAACTATGGCTACACCTTC. Translated, it gives CASSLVQGNYGYTF. Full variable domain (missing parts from reference TRBV5-6 and TRBJ1-2): DAGVTQSPTHLIKTRGQQVTLRCSPKSGHDTVSWYQQALGQGPQFIFQYYEEEERQRGNFPDRFSGHQFPNYSSELNVNALLLGDSALYLCASSLVQGNYGYTFGSGTRLTVV.

V is TRBV7-8 and J is TRBJ2-7; D could derive from TRBD1 or TRBD2 (5 bases each). V gave up 5 bases and J gave up 7 bases, with 18 bases separating them. The V gene's germline CDR1 is SGHVS and CDR2 FQNEAQ. This CDR3 comprises 14 residues. CDR3 loop: CASSLEGPRSEQYF. CDR3 nucleotide sequence: TGTGCCAGCAGCCTAGAGGGGCCTCGGTCGGAGCAGTACTTC.

The gene calls are TRBV7-9 and TRBJ2-5; D remains unclear. The V end was cut by 5 bases, the J end by 4 bases, with 14 bases between. Germline CDR1 and CDR2: SEHNR and FQNEAQ (reference sequence). CDR3 length equals 14 residues. CDR3 sequence reads: CASSPAVNRETQYF. CDR3 sequence (DNA): TGTGCCAGCAGCCCCGCGGTAAACCGAGAGACCCAGTACTTC.

This CDR3 reads CASEYRMNTGELFF. The CDR3 bases are TGTGCCAGTGAGTATCGGATGAACACCGGGGAGCTGTTTTTT. V gene TRBV19 combines with J gene TRBJ2-2; D call uncertain. This CDR3 region has 14 residues. Trimming pared 8 bases from V and 1 base from J, leaving 11 bases between. CDR1 and CDR2 (germline): LNHDA, SQIVND (reference sequence). Filled out from reference TRBV19 and TRBJ2-2, the complete variable domain reads DGGITQSPKYLFRKEGQNVTLSCEQNLNHDAMYWYRQDPGQGLRLIYYSQIVNDFQKGDIAEGYSVSREKKESFPLTVTSAQKNPTAFYLCASEYRMNTGELFFGEGSRLTVL.

The rearrangement links TRBV7-9 to TRBJ1-6, with D unresolved. Trimming took off 2 bases at V and 8 bases at J, with 4 bases between the two ends. This CDR3 region has 12 residues. Germline CDR1 is SEHNR and CDR2 is FQNEAQ (reference sequence). CDR3 residues: CASSLRYSPLHF. Here the CDR3 DNA reads TGTGCCAGCAGCTTACGGTATTCACCCCTCCACTTT.

V and J are TRBV11-2 and TRBJ2-6; 8 positions agree with TRBD2. The CDR3 is made up of 18 amino acids. The junction had 8 bases not matched to a gene; V was cut back by 4 bases and J by 0 bases. Germline CDR1 reads SGHAT; CDR2 reads FQNNGV. The CDR3 loop is CASSSWSGGSSGANVLTF. CDR3 DNA sequence: TGTGCCAGCAGCTCCTGGAGCGGGGGATCCTCTGGGGCCAACGTCCTGACTTTC.

V gene TRBV16 combines with J gene TRBJ1-5; 8 nucleotides agree with TRBD1. This CDR3 comprises 15 residues. Germline V gene data show CDR1 as KGHSY and CDR2 as FQNENV. V lost 0 bases and J lost 7; bases outside the gene matches: 5. The CDR3, as DNA: TGTGCCAGCAGCCAATCGAACAGGGGGAAGCAGCCCCAGCATTTT. This codes for CASSQSNRGKQPQHF.

The chain combines TRBV11-2 with TRBJ2-1; D is uncertain. Germline V gives CDR1 SGHAT, CDR2 FQNNGV. Trimming removed 2 bases at V and 7 bases at J, with 6 bases between. The CDR3 has 12 amino acids. This CDR3 reads CASSLQPNEQFF. CDR3 DNA sequence: TGTGCCAGCAGCTTACAACCAAATGAGCAGTTCTTC.

This clone was observed a handful of times. The chain carries TRBV28 and TRBJ1-2; D possibly corresponds to TRBD1 (6 bases). V was cut by 7 bases and J by 0 bases, with 18 bases left in between. The CDR3 spans 16 residues. The V gene's germline CDR1 is MDHEN and CDR2 SYDVKM. The CDR3 sequence: CASTRSLGGANYGYTF. As DNA, the CDR3 is TGTGCCAGCACCCGATCACTAGGGGGGGCTAACTATGGCTACACCTTC.

J is TRBJ2-3 and V is TRBV15; 7 bases match TRBD1. Germline assignment: CDR1 LNHNV and CDR2 YYDKDF (reference sequence). The ends lost 0 bases at V and 2 bases at J; junction bases unmatched: 2. The CDR3 has 15 residues. This CDR3 reads CATSREDRPTDTQYF. The CDR3 nucleotides are TGTGCCACCAGCAGAGAGGACAGGCCCACAGATACGCAGTATTTT.

The J gene is TRBJ2-2, the V gene TRBV2; 9 nucleotides align to TRBD1. From germline, CDR1 is SNHLY and CDR2 FYNNEI. The CDR3 length is 14 residues. J lost 8 bases, V lost 4 bases, and 5 bases had no gene match. The CDR3 DNA reads as TGTGCCAGCAGTGTCAGGACAGGGGTAGGGGAGCTGTTTTTT. It is translated as CASSVRTGVGELFF.

V is TRBV5-1 and J is TRBJ1-2; 7 bases agree with TRBD1. Germline V CDR1 and CDR2: SGHRS, YFSETQ. V gave up 4 bases and J gave up 3 bases; unmatched junction bases: 12. CDR3 size: 16 residues. CDR3 in DNA: TGCGCCAGCAGCCCTAGGGGAGGGGGCCCATACTATGGCTACACCTTC. Residues: CASSPRGGGPYYGYTF.